These 10 T cell receptor beta chains originate from one sample sequenced in a study of T cells in Graves' hyperthyroidism and ophthalmopathy. What was amplified from RNA transcripts were TCR beta CDR3 regions. First-round RT-PCR of the TCR CDR3 relied on the HTBI primer set. MiXCR, applied by TCRdb to the multiplex PCR reads, yields one record per CDR3 protein. The data hold a few hundred thousand distinct CDR3 sequences, with 35% to 55% observed a single time. Sequencing input: peripheral blood or thyroid tissue (not recorded which). Every receptor here comes from a woman between 18 and 29 years old with Graves' hyperthyroidism.

This clonotype was detected many times. The chain combines TRBV20-1 with TRBJ1-2, with a possible D match to TRBD1 (6 bases). V lost 5 bases to trimming and J lost 0 bases, with 13 bases between them. In germline, CDR1 is DFQATT, CDR2 SNEGSKA (reference sequence). CDR3 length: 14 residues. The CDR3 region is CSADGTPANYGYTF. In DNA form, the CDR3 reads TGCAGTGCTGACGGGACACCGGCTAACTATGGCTACACCTTC.

This clonotype has at least ten counts. The rearrangement links TRBV4-2 to TRBJ1-2, with a weak D call TRBD1 (5 bases). The V and J ends lost 5 bases and 4 bases respectively, with 14 bases between them. CDR1 and CDR2 from the germline V gene are LGHNA and YNFKEQ. This CDR3 is 14 amino acids long. The CDR3 DNA reads as TGTGCCAGCAGCGGGGCAGGGACTGGCTATGGCTACACCTTC. Protein product: CASSGAGTGYGYTF.

On this clonotype: A read error may account for a junction end that differs from germline. V and J are TRBV11-1 and TRBJ2-3, with TRBD2 matching 8 bases. The CDR3 has 15 amino acids. In germline, CDR1 is SGHAT, CDR2 FQDESV (reference sequence). The CDR3 protein is CASGLASGRSDTQYF. DNA of the CDR3: TGTGCCAGCGGCTTAGCCAGCGGGAGAAGCGATACGCAGTATTTT.

The CDR3 DNA sequence: TGTGCTAGTGGTAGGAACAGCCAAGAGACCCAGTACTTC. It yields the protein CASGRNSQETQYF. V usage is TRBV12-5 and J usage is TRBJ2-5; unclear D gene. The germline V gene encodes CDR1 LGHNT and CDR2 FRNRAP. The germline V and J ends were trimmed by 5 bases and 1 base, with 8 bases remaining between them. The length of the CDR3 is 13 residues.

This clonotype came up many times. J is TRBJ2-5 and V is TRBV7-6; tentative D call: TRBD1 (6 bases). The germline V gene has CDR1 SGHVS and CDR2 FNYEAQ. With 6 bases removed from V and 7 bases from J, the gap between germline ends came to 24 bases. The CDR3 is 16 residues long. CDR3 DNA: TGTGCCAGCAGTCTTACGGCAGGGGCCGCCTTTCGGACCCAGTACTTC. This gives the protein CASSLTAGAAFRTQYF.

To note about this clonotype: Germline and junction disagree at one end, which may indicate a read error. The chain is built from TRBV7-2 and TRBJ1-5, with 7 nucleotides matching TRBD1. From germline, CDR1 is SGHTA and CDR2 FQGNSA. The CDR3 runs to 14 residues. CDR3 residues: CASSLDRNNEPQHF. CDR3 sequence (DNA): TGTGCCAGCAGCTTGGACAGGAACAATGAGCCCCAGCATTTT.

In its sample, this clonotype was seen a few times. The chain's CDR3 is CASSLGAGDVKTQYF. CDR3 in DNA: TGTGCCAGCAGCTTAGGAGCGGGAGATGTAAAGACCCAGTACTTC. The J gene is TRBJ2-5, the V gene TRBV13, with TRBD2 matching over 8 bases. The CDR3 spans 15 residues. Germline CDR1 is PRHDT and CDR2 is FYEKMQ (reference sequence). V was clipped by 0 bases and J by 6 bases; unmatched bases: 6.

The chain combines TRBV24-1 with TRBJ2-7, with D hard to call. Germline CDR1 is KGHDR and CDR2 is SFDVKD. The CDR3 consists of 11 residues. V shed 6 bases and J shed 3 bases, with 5 bases lying between them. The CDR3 DNA sequence: TGTGCCACCAGTTCCGGCTACGAGCAGTACTTC. This gives the protein CATSSGYEQYF.

This chain links TRBV15 with TRBJ1-2; possible D gene TRBD1, 5 bases. The length of the CDR3 is 13 residues. Looked up from germline, CDR1 is LNHNV and CDR2 is YYDKDF (reference sequence). Trimming left V 4 bases short and J 7 bases short, with 13 bases between. The CDR3, as DNA: TGTGCCACCAGCAATGCGGTAGGGGCTGGCTACACCTTC. It encodes CATSNAVGAGYTF.

V usage is TRBV5-1 and J usage is TRBJ1-2; D is possibly TRBD1 (5 bases). Trimming took off 8 bases at V and 3 bases at J, with 14 bases between the two ends. Germline loops: CDR1 SGHRS, CDR2 YFSETQ. The CDR3 sequence is 13 residues long. Here the CDR3 reads CARTRGEDYGYTF. CDR3 nucleotide sequence: TGCGCCAGAACGCGGGGGGAAGACTATGGCTACACCTTC. The full variable domain, its missing parts supplied by reference TRBV5-1 and TRBJ1-2, is KAGVTQTPRYLIKTRGQQVTLSCSPISGHRSVSWYQQTPGQGLQFLFEYFSETQRNKGNFPGRFSGRQFSNSRSEMNVSTLELGDSALYLCARTRGEDYGYTFGSGTRLTVV.